These 26 T cell receptor beta chains originate from one sample sequenced in a study of beta chain features in type 1 diabetes. These receptors lack a known antigen. Expressed TCRB transcripts were sequenced, since all the RNA that had been isolated was reverse transcribed. The table came from immunoSEQ multiplex PCR; TCRdb's copy has only in-frame clones and leaves some out. In the table there are roughly 700,000 clones, 13% of which are singletons. Study-level results: All four CD4+ subsets of Type 1 diabetes patients contained TCRB CDR3s that were moderately but significantly shorter.

Sequencing used naive CD4+ T cells from blood. These receptors came from a man aged 18 to 29 with type 1 diabetes.

This clone was seen a handful of times. This chain uses TRBV7-9 with TRBJ2-3; D could derive from TRBD1 or TRBD2 (6 bases each). The V end lost 8 bases, the J end lost 2 bases, and 14 bases lay between the germline ends. CDR1 SEHNR and CDR2 FQNEAQ come from the germline V gene (reference sequence). This CDR3 has 14 amino acids. CDR3 loop: CASFGSGATDTQYF. The CDR3 nucleotides are TGTGCCAGCTTTGGGTCGGGGGCCACAGATACGCAGTATTTT.

This clone came up a few times. The chain has TRBV23-1 and TRBJ2-1; 7 nucleotides line up with TRBD2. TRBV23-1 is classed as an ORF, of uncertain function. V dropped 4 bases and J dropped 6; count of bases not matched to a gene: 12. The length of the CDR3 is 16 residues. CDR3 coding DNA: TGCGCCAGCAGTCCTATTGCGGGAGCGCGAGGCAATGAGCAGTTCTTC. Translating gives CASSPIAGARGNEQFF.

The V gene is TRBV13, the J gene TRBJ2-7; D not certain. V lost 1 base and J lost 4, with 5 bases in between. Looked up from germline, CDR1 is PRHDT and CDR2 is FYEKMQ (reference sequence). CDR3 size: 12 residues. DNA for the CDR3: TGTGCCAGCAGCTTAGTGATGTACGAGCAGTACTTC. It specifies CASSLVMYEQYF.

V is TRBV10-3 and J is TRBJ1-1, with 7 bases aligning to TRBD1. This CDR3 is 13 amino acids long. Germline trimming cut 2 bases from V and 6 bases from J; bases unmatched to any gene: 3. Per the germline V gene, CDR1 is ENHRY and CDR2 is SYGVKD. The CDR3 here is CAISEGGQPEAFF. The CDR3 DNA follows: TGTGCCATCAGTGAGGGGGGACAGCCTGAAGCTTTCTTT.

This chain connects TRBV4-1 to TRBJ1-5; D possibly corresponds to TRBD1 (6 bases). Per the germline V gene, CDR1 is MGHRA and CDR2 is YSYEKL. Trimming shortened V by 0 bases and J by 3 bases, and 15 bases separated the two germline ends. The CDR3 runs to 17 residues. CDR3 DNA: TGCGCCAGCAGCCAAGATGGGGGGGGACACCCCAATCAGCCCCAGCATTTT. The encoded protein is CASSQDGGGHPNQPQHF.

This clone showed up just a few times. This chain uses TRBV19 with TRBJ1-2, with 9 nucleotides matching TRBD1. V trimming: 10 bases; J trimming: 4 bases; junction bases outside the gene matches: 10. The CDR3 is 14 residues long. Germline V gene sequence: CDR1 LNHDA, CDR2 SQIVND (reference sequence). The CDR3 loop is CATDTGGRSYGYTF. In nucleotides, the CDR3 is TGTGCCACCGATACAGGGGGCCGTTCCTATGGCTACACCTTC.

Turning to this clone: The sample carries other DNA sequences with the same CDR3. The chain joins TRBV30 to TRBJ1-1; D is unclear. Germline CDR1 reads GTSNPN; CDR2 reads SVGIG (reference sequence). V lost 0 bases to trimming and J lost 2 bases, with 7 bases between them. This CDR3 contains 13 residues. The CDR3: CAWSVRTNTEAFF. As DNA, the CDR3 is TGTGCCTGGAGTGTACGAACCAACACTGAAGCTTTCTTT.

Only a few counts were recorded for this clone. The genes are TRBV2 and TRBJ2-6; D remains ambiguous. Germline CDR1 is SNHLY and CDR2 is FYNNEI. This CDR3 has 15 residues. Trimming took 6 bases from V and 0 from J, leaving 9 bases between them. The CDR3: CASSLTDSGANVLTF. The CDR3 DNA follows: TGTGCCAGCAGCCTAACGGACTCTGGGGCCAACGTCCTGACTTTC.

The chain couples TRBV28 to TRBJ1-6; TRBD1 aligns across 8 bases. The CDR3 extends over 15 amino acids. CDR1 and CDR2 (germline): MDHEN, SYDVKM. The V and J ends lost 5 bases and 8 bases, in that order; junction bases with no gene match: 8. CDR3 sequence: CASSGGQGIHSPLHF. The CDR3 DNA reads as TGTGCCAGCAGTGGAGGACAGGGAATTCATTCACCCCTCCACTTT.

A few counts support this clone. The chain joins TRBV6-1 to TRBJ1-1; D is ambiguous. The CDR3 has 12 amino acids. V lost 4 bases, J lost 1 base, and 4 bases lay in between. Germline V gene lookup returns CDR1 MNHNS and CDR2 SASEGT. The CDR3 protein is CASSGQNTEAFF. CDR3 coding DNA: TGTGCCAGCAGTGGACAGAACACTGAAGCTTTCTTT.

This clone appeared a few times. Other DNA sequences from this sample encode an identical CDR3 as well. The V and J genes are TRBV18 and TRBJ2-5; D not resolved. This CDR3 has 11 amino acids. CDR1 is KGHSH, CDR2 LQKENI, per germline. V gave up 3 bases and J gave up 5 bases, with 4 bases separating them. CDR3 DNA sequence: TGTGCCAGCTCACCGGGTGAGACCCAGTACTTC. This translates into CASSPGETQYF.

The table lists this clone with a few counts. The V gene is TRBV7-9, the J gene TRBJ2-3; 11 bases map to TRBD2. This CDR3 spans 16 amino acids. Trimming removed 2 bases from V and 0 bases from J; junction bases left unmatched: 1. Per germline, CDR1 SEHNR and CDR2 FQNEAQ (reference sequence). As DNA, the CDR3 is TGTGCCAGCAGCTTAACTAGCGGGGGAAGCACAGATACGCAGTATTTT. Its translation is CASSLTSGGSTDTQYF.

This chain uses TRBV9 with TRBJ2-1, with D perhaps given as TRBD1 or TRBD2 (5 bases each). CDR3 length: 15 residues. V was shortened by 3 bases and J by 4 bases, with 14 bases between the two germline ends. Germline V gene lookup returns CDR1 SGDLS and CDR2 YYNGEE. The CDR3 loop is CASSGRGDAYNEQFF. CDR3 DNA sequence: TGTGCCAGCAGCGGAAGAGGGGACGCTTACAATGAGCAGTTCTTC.

The chain carries TRBV5-4 and TRBJ2-7, with TRBD2 matching 8 bases. Germline V lookup: CDR1 SGHNT, CDR2 YYREEE (reference sequence). The CDR3 loop spans 16 amino acids. The trim removed 1 base at V and 3 bases at J, leaving 9 bases unmatched. CDR3 loop: CASSLKRAGDIYEQYF. The DNA of the CDR3 is TGTGCCAGCAGCTTGAAGCGAGCGGGGGATATCTACGAGCAGTACTTC.

CDR3 residues: CASSLASEQYF. DNA for the CDR3: TGTGCCAGCAGCTTGGCCTCCGAGCAGTACTTC. The gene calls are TRBV5-4 and TRBJ2-7; no reliable D call. The CDR3 length is 11 residues. Germline V gene data show CDR1 as SGHNT and CDR2 as YYREEE (reference sequence). Deletions cut 0 bases from V and 6 bases from J, with 4 bases between.

The chain carries TRBV19 and TRBJ2-7; TRBD1 is a possible D gene (6 bases). This CDR3 comprises 13 residues. Germline CDR1 LNHDA, CDR2 SQIVND (reference sequence). The ends were cut back, 4 bases at V and 2 bases at J, with 9 bases in the middle. The CDR3 sequence: CASSKTGPYEQYF. In DNA form, the CDR3 reads TGTGCCAGTAGTAAAACAGGGCCCTACGAGCAGTACTTC.

The sample holds a few counts of this clone. The rearrangement joins TRBV5-4 to TRBJ2-5; 7 positions match TRBD1. CDR1 SGHNT and CDR2 YYREEE come from the germline V gene (reference sequence). The V segment lost 1 base and the J segment 1 base; nucleotides outside the gene matches: 1. The CDR3 runs 14 residues. The CDR3 coding sequence is TGTGCCAGCAGCTTGAGGGGGCTCCAAGAGACCCAGTACTTC. Its protein product is CASSLRGLQETQYF.

This clone was seen a few times. Other DNA sequences in the same sample also yield this CDR3. This chain connects TRBV30 to TRBJ2-1; D remains unclear. The CDR3 has 10 residues. The germline V gene has CDR1 GTSNPN and CDR2 SVGIG (reference sequence). V lost 0 bases and J lost 6, with 0 bases in between. This CDR3 reads CAWSVNEQFF. DNA for the CDR3: TGTGCCTGGAGTGTCAATGAGCAGTTCTTC. Full variable domain (remainder filled in from reference TRBV30 and TRBJ2-1): SQTIHQWPATLVQPVGSPLSLECTVEGTSNPNLYWYRQAAGRGLQLLFYSVGIGQISSEVPQNLSASRPQDRQFILSSKKLLLSDSGFYLCAWSVNEQFFGPGTRLTVL.

In this sample, this clone turned up a few times. The chain uses TRBV6-1 and TRBJ1-6; D remains ambiguous. Trimming shortened V by 2 bases and J by 14 bases, and 7 bases separated the two germline ends. Germline values: CDR1 MNHNS, CDR2 SASEGT. The CDR3 is 11 amino acids. The CDR3 DNA sequence: TGTGCCAGCAGTGAATCCCCGTCCCTCCACTTT. It specifies CASSESPSLHF.

This clone appeared a few times. The V call is TRBV7-8, the J call TRBJ2-4; D is ambiguous. This CDR3 contains 14 residues. V was trimmed by 2 bases and J by 0 bases, leaving 5 bases between them. Germline V gives CDR1 SGHVS, CDR2 FQNEAQ. This CDR3 reads CASSLSLAKNIQYF. In nucleotides, the CDR3 is TGTGCCAGCAGCTTAAGCTTAGCCAAAAACATTCAGTACTTC. Filled out from reference TRBV7-8 and TRBJ2-4, the complete variable domain reads GAGVSQSPRYKVAKRGQDVALRCDPISGHVSLFWYQQALGQGPEFLTYFQNEAQLDKSGLPSDRFFAERPEGSVSTLKIQRTQQEDSAVYLCASSLSLAKNIQYFGAGTRLSVL.

V is TRBV4-1 and J is TRBJ1-2; D unclear. V lost 1 base, J lost 4 bases, and 13 bases lay in between. The CDR3 contains 15 residues. The V gene's germline CDR1 is MGHRA and CDR2 YSYEKL. CDR3 sequence reads: CASSQGGSLGYGYTF. In nucleotides, the CDR3 is TGCGCCAGCAGCCAAGGCGGGTCCCTGGGCTATGGCTACACCTTC.

This clone was counted between two and nine times. The chain has TRBV6-5 and TRBJ2-7; D call uncertain. Germline lookup yields CDR1 MNHEY and CDR2 SVGAGI. The CDR3 has 15 amino acids. Trimming left V 2 bases short and J 2 bases short, with 13 bases between. CDR3: CASSYAWSYAYEQYF. CDR3 DNA sequence: TGTGCCAGCAGTTACGCATGGAGTTATGCCTACGAGCAGTACTTC.

V usage is TRBV5-1 and J usage is TRBJ2-2, with D perhaps matching TRBD2 (5 bases). V was cut by 4 bases and J by 9 bases, with 16 bases left in between. The CDR3 is made up of 14 amino acids. Germline V gene lookup returns CDR1 SGHRS and CDR2 YFSETQ. The CDR3 reads CASSEGTGNRELFF. DNA for the CDR3: TGCGCCAGCAGCGAGGGCACGGGAAACCGGGAGCTGTTTTTT.

The chain couples TRBV4-1 to TRBJ2-7; TRBD1 is a possible D gene (5 bases). V lost 0 bases and J 4 bases, leaving 13 bases between the germline ends. Germline assignment: CDR1 MGHRA and CDR2 YSYEKL. The CDR3 has 15 amino acids. CDR3 nucleotide sequence: TGCGCCAGCAGCCAAGATCAGGGCTCTCGTTACGAGCAGTACTTC. It is translated as CASSQDQGSRYEQYF.

This clone was counted between two and nine times. This chain uses TRBV30 with TRBJ1-2; no definite D call. This CDR3 contains 11 residues. V lost 0 bases and J 6 bases, leaving 5 bases between the germline ends. CDR1 is GTSNPN and CDR2 is SVGIG in the germline V gene (reference sequence). CDR3 DNA: TGTGCCTGGAGTGTACATAATGGCTACACCTTC. It specifies CAWSVHNGYTF.

The genes are TRBV2 and TRBJ1-5, with no clear D. CDR3 length: 12 amino acids. Per the germline V gene, CDR1 is SNHLY and CDR2 is FYNNEI. Trimming removed 11 bases from V and 0 bases from J, with 8 bases in between. In DNA form, the CDR3 reads TGTGCCTCTGGCGATAGCAATCAGCCCCAGCATTTT. Amino acid sequence: CASGDSNQPQHF.